The T cell receptor beta chain under discussion was sequenced for a study of CD4 T cells in relation to SARS-CoV-2 and coronaviruses. Study as a whole: Convalescent patients were eight or nine males and 4 females; two were Hispanic.

Trimming took 1 base from V and 7 from J; bases not matched to a gene: 9. The CDR3 sequence is 16 residues long. In germline, CDR1 is SGHAT, CDR2 FQNNGV. Libraries were prepared by immunoSEQ multiplex PCR; TCRdb keeps only in-frame clonotypes and omits some of them. The repertoire consists of 35,000 to 40,000 clones, with approximately 83% occurring once and the leading ten covering approximately 3.1%. The specimen sequenced was memory CD4+ T cells from PBMCs. The chain links TRBV11-2 to TRBJ1-2; 10 bases fit TRBD1. This clonotype originated in an adult with COVID-19. The CDR3 region is CASSLGKATGGFGYTF. The CDR3, as DNA: TGTGCCAGCAGCTTAGGAAAGGCGACAGGGGGCTTTGGCTACACCTTC.